The sequence of this T cell receptor beta chain was determined in a study of blood T cell repertoires in COVID-19. On the study more broadly: Samples taken during acute and convalescent COVID-19 were collected in the United States, Italy and Spain. PBMCs, B-cell-depleted T cells, or T cells provided the cDNA or gDNA that made up the material.

Individuals aged about 18 to 100 years were recruited from 24 US areas. In assigning cohorts, the study relied on participant-reported clinical history. TCRdb keeps only in-frame clones here, not all; method: immunoSEQ multiplex PCR. The table includes over 50,000 clones, roughly 80% detected once. V lost 0 bases, J lost 7 bases, and 11 bases lay in between. This CDR3 comprises 14 residues. From germline, CDR1 is SGDLS and CDR2 YYNGEE. This rearrangement joins TRBV9 to TRBJ1-5, with a tentative D call TRBD1 (5 bases). The specimen was PBMCs or T cells enriched from blood (not recorded which). This sequence originates from a woman aged 40-49 years with acute COVID-19. The CDR3 loop is CASSVGGVGQPQHF. The CDR3 DNA follows: TGTGCCAGCAGCGTAGGGGGGGTAGGGCAGCCCCAGCATTTT.